Presented here are 32 T cell receptor beta chains from one specimen sequenced in a study of shared clonotypes between healthy human individuals. The table came from immunoSEQ multiplex PCR; TCRdb's copy has only in-frame clones and leaves some out. Among some 1 million clones listed, about 76% were seen once. The sample consisted of memory CD4+ T cells sorted from blood. Stated subset: CD45RA-negative fraction. These receptors all stem from a man younger than 30 in good health.

The V gene is TRBV5-1, the J gene TRBJ1-3, with D perhaps matching TRBD1 (5 bases). CDR1 and CDR2 (germline): SGHRS, YFSETQ. V lost 4 bases to trimming and J lost 0 bases, with 11 bases between them. The CDR3 covers 15 residues. CDR3 sequence (DNA): TGCGCCAGCAGCCCGAGAGGGGACTCTGGAAACACCATATATTTT. It specifies CASSPRGDSGNTIYF.

In nucleotides, the CDR3 is TGTGCCAGCAGGGGGGACGCCGCAACTAATGAAAAACTGTTTTTT. It codes for CASRGDAATNEKLFF. J is TRBJ1-4 and V is TRBV28; weak D call: TRBD1 (5 bases). V shed 6 bases and J shed 0 bases, with 11 bases lying between them. The CDR3 totals 15 residues. Germline assignment: CDR1 MDHEN and CDR2 SYDVKM. The full variable domain, with the rest looked up from reference TRBV28 and TRBJ1-4, is DVKVTQSSRYLVKRTGEKVFLECVQDMDHENMFWYRQDPGLGLRLIYFSYDVKMKEKGDIPEGYSVSREKKERFSLILESASTNQTSMYLCASRGDAATNEKLFFGSGTQLSVL.

The chain joins TRBV27 to TRBJ2-3, with D unclear. V shed 7 bases and J shed 1 base, with 18 bases lying between them. From germline, CDR1 is MNHEY and CDR2 SMNVEV (reference sequence). This CDR3 is 16 amino acids long. The CDR3 bases are TGTGCCAGCACCCTAAGGGCCGGAATGGGCACAGATACGCAGTATTTT. This translates into CASTLRAGMGTDTQYF.

The rearrangement joins TRBV9 to TRBJ1-3; D perhaps matches TRBD1 (5 bases). The CDR3 is 14 residues long. Per germline, CDR1 SGDLS and CDR2 YYNGEE. Trimming removed 7 bases at V and 0 bases at J, with 11 bases between. The CDR3 sequence: CASAGTASGNTIYF. The CDR3 DNA sequence: TGTGCCAGCGCGGGGACGGCCTCTGGAAACACCATATATTTT.

The rearrangement joins TRBV6-1 to TRBJ2-3; TRBD1 is a possible D gene (6 bases). There are 15 residues in the CDR3. The germline gives CDR1 MNHNS, CDR2 SASEGT. Trimming removed 6 bases from V and 0 bases from J, with 13 bases in between. Written as DNA, the CDR3 is TGTGCCAGCAGCCGACAGGTTTCTAGCACAGATACGCAGTATTTT. Its protein product is CASSRQVSSTDTQYF.

This chain links TRBV10-1 with TRBJ2-2, with 8 bases fitting TRBD2. Germline lookup yields CDR1 WNHNN and CDR2 SYGVQD (reference sequence). This CDR3 is built from 15 residues. The junction had 2 bases not matched to a gene; V was cut back by 4 bases and J by 1 base. The chain's CDR3 is CASSALAGNTGELFF. CDR3 DNA: TGCGCCAGCAGTGCCCTAGCGGGGAACACCGGGGAGCTGTTTTTT.

Notes on this clone: The identical CDR3 is also encoded by other nucleotide sequences in the sample. This chain uses TRBV5-1 with TRBJ1-1; D uncertain. Germline V gene sequence: CDR1 SGHRS, CDR2 YFSETQ. The CDR3 loop spans 14 amino acids. The V end lost 0 bases, the J end lost 0 bases, and 6 bases lay between the germline ends. CDR3 bases: TGCGCCAGCAGCTTGGAAGGGCTGAACACTGAAGCTTTCTTT. It is translated as CASSLEGLNTEAFF.

The V and J genes are TRBV28 and TRBJ2-4; 7 positions agree with TRBD1. V gave up 6 bases and J gave up 2 bases; unmatched junction bases: 7. The germline V gene encodes CDR1 MDHEN and CDR2 SYDVKM. This CDR3 spans 15 amino acids. The CDR3 reads CASSPTGAPKNIQYF. Written as DNA, the CDR3 is TGTGCCAGCAGCCCTACAGGGGCGCCCAAAAACATTCAGTACTTC.

The CDR3 coding sequence is TGTGCCATCTATCCGGGACAGGGGGGGGAGCAGTACTTC. Protein: CAIYPGQGGEQYF. The chain carries TRBV10-3 and TRBJ2-7; 11 bases agree with TRBD1. Germline CDR1 reads ENHRY; CDR2 reads SYGVKD. This CDR3 contains 13 residues. J gave up 7 bases and V 8 bases, and 7 bases lay outside the gene matches.

The gene calls are TRBV5-6 and TRBJ2-5, with D uncertain. Germline CDR1 and CDR2: SGHDT and YYEEEE. V shed 0 bases and J shed 6 bases, with 9 bases lying between them. The CDR3 runs 13 residues. CDR3 loop: CASSLEERQTQYF. CDR3 bases: TGTGCCAGCAGCTTGGAGGAACGCCAGACCCAGTACTTC.

This chain uses TRBV13 with TRBJ1-3; no clear D. Trimming stripped 3 bases from V and 0 bases from J, with 9 bases between. Germline V gene data show CDR1 as PRHDT and CDR2 as FYEKMQ (reference sequence). This CDR3 is built from 15 residues. CDR3 in DNA: TGTGCCAGCAGCTTCGATCTCGGCTCTGGAAACACCATATATTTT. Translating it yields CASSFDLGSGNTIYF.

V usage is TRBV9 and J usage is TRBJ2-1; 10 nucleotides line up with TRBD2. The CDR3 has 17 amino acids. Germline trimming cut 5 bases from V and 9 bases from J; bases unmatched to any gene: 17. Germline assignment: CDR1 SGDLS and CDR2 YYNGEE. The DNA of the CDR3 is TGTGCCAGCAGGCCCTTTAGTATGGCTAGCGGGAGCGGTGAGCAGTTCTTC. Amino acid sequence: CASRPFSMASGSGEQFF.

This clone has only a few counts. The V call is TRBV7-2, the J call TRBJ2-3; possible D gene TRBD2, 5 bases. The CDR3 runs to 17 residues. Germline lookup yields CDR1 SGHTA and CDR2 FQGNSA. Trimming removed 3 bases from V and 6 bases from J, with 22 bases in between. This CDR3 is CASSFKFHSATGDTQYF. The CDR3 bases are TGTGCCAGCAGCTTTAAATTCCATAGCGCCACCGGTGATACGCAGTATTTT.

V and J are TRBV29-1 and TRBJ1-2; 9 bases are a match to TRBD1. The CDR3 is made up of 11 amino acids. Losses at the gene ends were 8 bases for V and 14 bases for J; bases not matched to a gene: 12. The V gene's germline CDR1 is SQVTM and CDR2 ANQGSEA. CDR3 residues: CSSGQGPVSTF. As DNA, the CDR3 is TGCAGCTCGGGACAGGGCCCCGTGAGTACCTTC.

The chain joins TRBV2 to TRBJ1-6; D is possibly TRBD1 (5 bases). Germline CDR1 and CDR2: SNHLY and FYNNEI. V gave up 4 bases and J gave up 10 bases, with 14 bases separating them. The CDR3 is made up of 14 amino acids. CDR3 residues: CASSVSGQRSPLHF. The CDR3, as DNA: TGTGCCAGCAGTGTTTCAGGGCAGAGATCACCCCTCCACTTT.

This clone occurred many times. This chain uses TRBV7-6 with TRBJ1-4, with D possibly being TRBD1 (6 bases). Looked up from germline, CDR1 is SGHVS and CDR2 is FNYEAQ. This CDR3 has 14 residues. Trimming stripped 5 bases from V and 3 bases from J, with 10 bases between. The CDR3 nucleotides are TGTGCCAGCAGCCAACAGGGATCTAATGAAAAACTGTTTTTT. It yields the protein CASSQQGSNEKLFF.

As to this clone: One end of the junction fails to match germline, which may point to a read error. The chain uses TRBV20-1 and TRBJ1-2; D ambiguous. The CDR3 contains 10 residues. Looked up from germline, CDR1 is DFQATT and CDR2 is SNEGSKA (reference sequence). The CDR3 here is CSARDDGISF. The DNA for the CDR3 is TGCAGTGCTAGAGATGACGGGATTAGCTTC.

The CDR3 DNA reads as TGTGCCAGCAGCGAAGGACAGGGGGCCTATGGCTACACCTTC. Protein: CASSEGQGAYGYTF. The chain couples TRBV9 to TRBJ1-2; 11 bases match TRBD1. V shed 3 bases and J 4 bases; nucleotides not matched to a gene: 2. The CDR3 extends over 14 amino acids. Looked up from germline, CDR1 is SGDLS and CDR2 is YYNGEE.

The chain carries TRBV9 and TRBJ2-7; 7 bases agree with TRBD1. The CDR3 is 15 amino acids. The germline V gene has CDR1 SGDLS and CDR2 YYNGEE. V lost 4 bases and J lost 4; bases outside the gene matches: 11. This CDR3 is CASSPQTGSGYEQYF. The CDR3 bases are TGTGCCAGCAGCCCCCAGACAGGGAGTGGTTACGAGCAGTACTTC. The whole variable domain, filled in from reference TRBV9 and TRBJ2-7, reads DSGVTQTPKHLITATGQRVTLRCSPRSGDLSVYWYQQSLDQGLQFLIQYYNGEERAKGNILERFSAQQFPDLHSELNLSSLELGDSALYFCASSPQTGSGYEQYFGPGTRLTVT.

This clone was seen a handful of times. Other DNA sequences in this sample translate to the same CDR3. The rearrangement joins TRBV29-1 to TRBJ1-1; TRBD1 is a possible D gene (6 bases). CDR1 and CDR2 from the germline V gene are SQVTM and ANQGSEA. There are 12 residues in the CDR3. With 6 bases removed from V and 1 base from J, the gap between germline ends came to 9 bases. The DNA of the CDR3 is TGCAGCGTCGTACAGGGGAACACTGAAGCTTTCTTT. This encodes CSVVQGNTEAFF.

The V and J genes are TRBV27 and TRBJ1-5; 8 bases agree with TRBD1. With V trimmed by 1 base and J by 7 bases, 12 bases remained unmatched. This CDR3 is 17 amino acids long. Germline CDR1 is MNHEY and CDR2 is SMNVEV (reference sequence). The DNA for the CDR3 is TGTGCCAGCAGTTTATTTTACCGGACAGGGACGGGGCAGCCCCAGCATTTT. Translating it yields CASSLFYRTGTGQPQHF.

This chain joins TRBV19 and TRBJ2-2; D gene ambiguous. The CDR3 totals 11 residues. The ends were cut back, 8 bases at V and 6 bases at J, with 7 bases in the middle. The germline CDR1 and CDR2 sequences are LNHDA and SQIVND (reference sequence). The CDR3 loop is CASGWSGELFF. Written as DNA, the CDR3 is TGTGCCAGTGGGTGGTCCGGGGAGCTGTTTTTT.

In its sample, this clone was seen many times. The rearrangement links TRBV5-4 to TRBJ1-2; D not resolved. Trimming shortened V by 0 bases and J by 5 bases, and 14 bases separated the two germline ends. In germline, CDR1 is SGHNT, CDR2 YYREEE (reference sequence). The CDR3 extends over 15 amino acids. The CDR3 sequence is CASSLADSAFYGYTF. CDR3 in DNA: TGTGCCAGCAGCTTGGCCGATAGTGCTTTTTATGGCTACACCTTC.

The rearrangement links TRBV7-2 to TRBJ1-1; unclear D gene. Germline V gives CDR1 SGHTA, CDR2 FQGNSA. The germline V and J ends were trimmed by 1 base and 2 bases, with 8 bases remaining between them. CDR3 length: 14 amino acids. The CDR3 DNA reads as TGTGCCAGCAGCTTAGTCGCGGCTAACACTGAAGCTTTCTTT. Amino acid sequence: CASSLVAANTEAFF.

The genes are TRBV6-5 and TRBJ1-4, with D perhaps matching TRBD1 (5 bases). The CDR3 runs to 14 residues. The germline V and J ends were trimmed by 3 bases and 6 bases, with 11 bases remaining between them. The germline V gene has CDR1 MNHEY and CDR2 SVGAGI. CDR3 sequence reads: CASSYLEGYEKLFF. For the CDR3, the DNA is TGTGCCAGCAGTTATCTCGAGGGGTATGAAAAACTGTTTTTT.

This sequence joins TRBV5-1 and TRBJ1-2; D possibly corresponds to TRBD1 (5 bases). The CDR3 sequence is 15 residues long. The germline gives CDR1 SGHRS, CDR2 YFSETQ. The V end lost 4 bases, the J end lost 5 bases, and 18 bases lay between the germline ends. Written as DNA, the CDR3 is TGCGCCAGCAGCGCAGGGAGTGGCGGGCCATATGGCTACACCTTC. As protein: CASSAGSGGPYGYTF.

The CDR3 nucleotides read TGTGCCAGCAGGGGACCTGTACGGAATCAGCCCCAGCATTTT. Its translation is CASRGPVRNQPQHF. The chain has TRBV28 and TRBJ1-5, with D maybe TRBD1 (5 bases). Germline V lookup: CDR1 MDHEN, CDR2 SYDVKM. CDR3 size: 14 residues. Trimming removed 6 bases from V and 4 bases from J, with 13 bases in between.

The J gene is TRBJ2-7, the V gene TRBV6-6; 8 bases are a match to TRBD2. The CDR3 covers 14 residues. V was clipped by 5 bases and J by 3 bases; unmatched bases: 6. Germline-derived CDR1 and CDR2 are MNHNY and SVGAGI (reference sequence). The CDR3 DNA follows: TGTGCCAGCAGTCGGACTAGCTCCCACTACGAGCAGTACTTC. This codes for CASSRTSSHYEQYF.

This chain links TRBV4-1 with TRBJ2-7; D remains ambiguous. The CDR3 extends over 15 amino acids. The V gene's germline CDR1 is MGHRA and CDR2 YSYEKL. The V end lost 4 bases, the J end lost 0 bases, and 13 bases lay between the germline ends. This CDR3 is CASSRQDVGSYEQYF. For the CDR3, the DNA is TGCGCCAGCAGCCGCCAGGATGTGGGCTCCTACGAGCAGTACTTC.

This chain joins TRBV19 and TRBJ1-2; D unresolved. V was pared by 5 bases and J by 3 bases, with 4 bases between. CDR3 size: 11 residues. CDR1 and CDR2 from the germline V gene are LNHDA and SQIVND (reference sequence). The CDR3 DNA reads TGTGCCAGTAGTCCCGACTATGGCTACACCTTC. It translates to CASSPDYGYTF.

This clone was recorded only once. J is TRBJ2-5 and V is TRBV5-6; TRBD1 or TRBD2 may be the D gene (6 bases each). Germline assignment: CDR1 SGHDT and CDR2 YYEEEE. This CDR3 contains 14 residues. The V end was cut by 6 bases, the J end by 5 bases, with 17 bases between. CDR3 DNA: TGTGCCAGCACTAGAGGTCGGGGGCGCGAGACCCAGTACTTC. Protein sequence: CASTRGRGRETQYF.

This rearrangement joins TRBV5-4 to TRBJ1-2, with 12 bases matching TRBD1. V lost 4 bases and J lost 4; bases outside the gene matches: 5. Germline lookup yields CDR1 SGHNT and CDR2 YYREEE (reference sequence). CDR3 length equals 15 residues. Here the CDR3 reads CASSPGQGAAYGYTF. CDR3 nucleotide sequence: TGTGCCAGCAGCCCGGGACAGGGGGCCGCCTATGGCTACACCTTC.